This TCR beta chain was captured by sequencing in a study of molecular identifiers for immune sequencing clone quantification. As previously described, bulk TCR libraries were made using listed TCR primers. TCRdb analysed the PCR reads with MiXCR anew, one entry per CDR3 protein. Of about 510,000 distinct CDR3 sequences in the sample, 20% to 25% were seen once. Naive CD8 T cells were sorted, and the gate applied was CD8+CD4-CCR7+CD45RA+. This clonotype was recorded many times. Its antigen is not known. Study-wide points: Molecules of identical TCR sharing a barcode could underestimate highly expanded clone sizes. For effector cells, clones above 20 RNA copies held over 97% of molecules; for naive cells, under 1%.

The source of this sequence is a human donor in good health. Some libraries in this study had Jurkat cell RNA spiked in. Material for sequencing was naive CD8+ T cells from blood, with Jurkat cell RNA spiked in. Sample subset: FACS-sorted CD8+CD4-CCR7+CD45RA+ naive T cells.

The CDR3 DNA reads TGTGCCAGCAGTGAATTTCCTAGCGGCCGAACAGATACGCAGTATTTT. Protein product: CASSEFPSGRTDTQYF. V gene TRBV2 combines with J gene TRBJ2-3, with 7 bases that match TRBD2. Losses at the gene ends were 2 bases for V and 3 bases for J; bases not matched to a gene: 8. Looked up from germline, CDR1 is SNHLY and CDR2 is FYNNEI. This CDR3 region has 16 residues.